Listed below are T cell receptor beta chains from one sample, sequenced in a study of T cells in Graves' hyperthyroidism and ophthalmopathy. TCRdb reprocessed the multiplex PCR reads with MiXCR, giving one entry per CDR3 protein. The sample lists around 600,000 distinct CDR3 sequences; about 14% were seen once. Material for sequencing was blood. These receptors were obtained from a woman aged 45-59 years with Graves' ophthalmopathy. Both conserved end residues are part of each CDR3. A D gene is named only where the DNA matches it firmly. Clone size is stated in some rows and not others, as once, few, many or a class when expanded.

v_gene	abundance	j_gene	d_gene	CDR3nt	CDR3aa
TRBV28	NA	TRBJ2-2	TRBD1	TGTGCCAGCAGTTTACCCGACAGGGGCGACACCGGGGAGCTGTTTTTT	CASSLPDRGDTGELFF
TRBV20-1	many	TRBJ2-1	TRBD2	TGCAGTGCTAGAGAGGGGACTAGCGGGATCGTGGATGAGCAGTTCTTC	CSAREGTSGIVDEQFF
TRBV5-6	many	TRBJ1-1	NA	TGTGCCAGCAGCTTGCGGGGGCTTGGCACTGAAGCTTTCTTT	CASSLRGLGTEAFF
TRBV29-1	many	TRBJ2-1	TRBD2	TGCAGCGTCGGGACTAGCGGGAGGCACAATGAGCAGTTCTTC	CSVGTSGRHNEQFF
TRBV14	NA	TRBJ2-7	NA	TGTGCCAGCAACCAACGGGTCCCCCCTCCGCGGTACGAGCAGTACTTC	CASNQRVPPPRYEQYF
TRBV28	NA	TRBJ2-1	TRBD2	TGTGCCAGCAGTCCCCTTAGACTAGCGGGAGGCCTCTACAATGAGCAGTTCTTC	CASSPLRLAGGLYNEQFF
TRBV5-4	NA	TRBJ1-2	TRBD1	TGTGCCAGCAGATCGGGACAGGGGGTGTCGGGCTATGGCTACACCTTC	CASRSGQGVSGYGYTF
TRBV28	many	TRBJ2-7	NA	TGTGCCAGCTATCAGGACAGCTCCTACGAGCAGTACTTC	CASYQDSSYEQYF
TRBV27	many	TRBJ1-5	NA	TGTGCCAGCAGGTCCAGGGGTTTTGAGCCCCAGCATTTT	CASRSRGFEPQHF
TRBV7-2	NA	TRBJ2-3	NA	TGTGCCAGCAGCGTGGGGGCGCGGACAGATACGCAGTATTTT	CASSVGARTDTQYF
TRBV30	many	TRBJ2-7	TRBD1	TGTGCCTGGAGTGTAGAGACAGGGGTTTACGAGCAGTACTTC	CAWSVETGVYEQYF
TRBV12-3/TRBV12-4	many	TRBJ2-1	NA	TGTGCCAGCAGCCCCGACATGGAGCAGTTCTTC	CASSPDMEQFF
TRBV5-1	many	TRBJ2-1	TRBD2	TGCGCCAGCAGCTTGTCTAGCGGGGTAACTTACAATGAGCAGTTCTTC	CASSLSSGVTYNEQFF
TRBV16	many	TRBJ1-2	TRBD1	TGTGCCAGCATCAGAGACAGGGCGAACTATGGCTACACCTTC	CASIRDRANYGYTF
TRBV7-6	once	TRBJ2-5	TRBD2	TGTACCAGCAGCTTAGTGACTAGCGGAACGTGGGAGACCCAGTACTTC	CTSSLVTSGTWETQYF
TRBV5-1	NA	TRBJ2-2	TRBD2	TGCGCCAGCAGCTTGCGACTAGCGGGAGGGTCCGGGGAGCTGTTTTTT	CASSLRLAGGSGELFF
TRBV4-3	NA	TRBJ2-7	NA	TGCGCCAGCAGCCAAAGCTGGCCAGGGTCCTACGAGCAGTACTTC	CASSQSWPGSYEQYF
TRBV7-9	many	TRBJ2-3	NA	TGTGCCAGCAGCTTAGTGGCCATGGGGGATACGCAGTATTTT	CASSLVAMGDTQYF
TRBV28	many	TRBJ2-7	NA	TGTGCCAGCAGTGCCCGCGGGGACAGACATTACGAGCAGTACTTC	CASSARGDRHYEQYF
TRBV7-2	many	TRBJ2-4	NA	TGTGCCAGCAGTACCATACTAGCCAAAAACATTCAGTACTTC	CASSTILAKNIQYF
TRBV20-1	NA	TRBJ2-1	TRBD1	TGCAGTGCTTGGGACAGGAACAATGAGCAGTTCTTC	CSAWDRNNEQFF
TRBV4-3	NA	TRBJ2-7	NA	TGCGCCAGCAGCCAAGATCGATCGGGAGCGGAAGCCTACGAGCAGTACTTC	CASSQDRSGAEAYEQYF
TRBV5-1	many	TRBJ2-7	TRBD1	TGCGCCAGCAGCTTGGCCGGGACAGGGAGCTCCTACGAGCAGTACTTC	CASSLAGTGSSYEQYF
TRBV20-1	NA	TRBJ1-4	NA	TGCAGTGCCGCAGGGGCACTCACTAATGAAAAACTGTTTTTT	CSAAGALTNEKLFF
TRBV20-1	many	TRBJ1-1	NA	TGCAGCGCTGGGGCGGAATGGAACACTGAAGCTTTCTTT	CSAGAEWNTEAFF
TRBV6-2/TRBV6-3	many	TRBJ2-5	TRBD2	TGTGCCAGCAGTTACATTGGCGGGAGTGAGACCCAGTACTTC	CASSYIGGSETQYF
TRBV9	NA	TRBJ2-1	NA	TGTGCCAGCAGCGTAGAGTCTAGTTTTCCCAATGAGCAGTTCTTC	CASSVESSFPNEQFF
TRBV6-2/TRBV6-3	many	TRBJ1-2	NA	TGTGCCAGCAGTTCCGCACCGGGACAAGTGGATGGCTACACCTTC	CASSSAPGQVDGYTF
TRBV2	many	TRBJ2-1	NA	TGTGCCAGCCAAAAGGGGAATCTCGGGCAGTTCTTC	CASQKGNLGQFF